Below, 17 T cell receptor beta chains from the same sample are listed, as sequenced in a study of blood T cells in healthy people across ages. The second PCR ran about 6 to 11 cycles with a sample-barcoded 5' primer and J-beta primers. One entry per CDR3 protein, called by TCRdb with MiXCR from the 5' RACE reads. The sample consists of around 1,800,000 distinct CDR3 sequences, approximately 40% of them appearing once. The sequencing sample was made of blood. Every receptor here comes from a human donor in good health.

The chain links TRBV11-3 to TRBJ2-1; 10 bases line up with TRBD2. This CDR3 is built from 16 residues. From germline, CDR1 is SGHNT and CDR2 YENEEA. Losses at the gene ends were 1 base for V and 6 bases for J; bases not matched to a gene: 6. In DNA form, the CDR3 reads TGTGCCAGCAGCTTAGTCAGCGGGGGGGCCGCCAATGAGCAGTTCTTC. As protein: CASSLVSGGAANEQFF.

This clonotype turned up a few times. The chain carries TRBV28 and TRBJ2-3; the match to TRBD2 covers 7 bases. Looked up from germline, CDR1 is MDHEN and CDR2 is SYDVKM. The trim removed 2 bases at V and 8 bases at J, leaving 13 bases unmatched. The CDR3 loop spans 16 amino acids. The CDR3: CASSLTGGGLPITQYF. The CDR3 DNA follows: TGTGCCAGCAGTTTAACGGGCGGGGGACTACCCATTACGCAGTATTTT.

With regard to this clonotype: This may be a read error, as it is one base from a much larger clone. This chain links TRBV6-5 with TRBJ2-7, with TRBD2 identical over 8 bases. This CDR3 region has 18 residues. Germline V gene lookup returns CDR1 MNHEY and CDR2 SVGAGI. The CDR3 loop reads CASSNGGAPRGSSYEQDF. The CDR3 DNA follows: TGTGCCAGCAGTAACGGGGGGGCCCCCAGGGGAAGTTCCTACGAGCAGGACTTC.

This clonotype was picked up a small number of times. At one of its ends the junction is not consistent with the germline gene, which may arise from a read error. V usage is TRBV6-1 and J usage is TRBJ2-4; D may correspond to TRBD1 or TRBD2 (6 bases each). Germline loops: CDR1 MNHNS, CDR2 SASEGT. CDR3 size: 12 residues. The CDR3, as DNA: TGTGCCGGCAGTGAGGGGGGTTGGGAGCAGTACTTC. This codes for CAGSEGGWEQYF.

The sample holds a few counts of this clonotype. The chain has TRBV5-1 and TRBJ1-2; no definite D call. The germline V gene encodes CDR1 SGHRS and CDR2 YFSETQ. There are 12 residues in the CDR3. Trimming left V 3 bases short and J 8 bases short, with 11 bases between. In DNA form, the CDR3 reads TGCGCCAGCAGCTATGAGACGGGGGGCTACACCTTC. Protein product: CASSYETGGYTF.

V gene TRBV12-3 or TRBV12-4 combines with J gene TRBJ1-4; possible D gene TRBD1, 6 bases. The CDR3 extends over 15 amino acids. Deletions cut 5 bases from V and 8 bases from J, with 18 bases between. CDR3 coding DNA: TGTGCCAGCAGTCCCGAGACAGGAAGGCACGAAAAACTGTTTTTT. As protein: CASSPETGRHEKLFF.

CDR3 in DNA: TGCGCCAGCAGCTTGGATAGCGGGGGTTTGTATGAGCAGTTCTTC. It is translated as CASSLDSGGLYEQFF. This chain joins TRBV5-1 and TRBJ2-1; 9 positions agree with TRBD2. The CDR3 contains 15 residues. Germline V gives CDR1 SGHRS, CDR2 YFSETQ. J lost 8 bases, V lost 0 bases, and 6 bases had no gene match.

The V gene is TRBV15, the J gene TRBJ2-7; 10 nucleotides agree with TRBD1. The CDR3 totals 15 residues. V lost 5 bases to trimming and J lost 2 bases; unmatched junction nucleotides: 6. Per germline, CDR1 LNHNV and CDR2 YYDKDF (reference sequence). CDR3: CATSGGQGIPYEQYF. The CDR3 DNA reads as TGTGCCACCAGCGGGGGACAGGGGATTCCCTACGAGCAGTACTTC.

This clonotype was observed many times. The rearrangement links TRBV7-9 to TRBJ2-1, with D perhaps TRBD1 (7 bases). The ends were cut back, 8 bases at V and 7 bases at J, with 15 bases in the middle. From germline, CDR1 is SEHNR and CDR2 FQNEAQ (reference sequence). The CDR3 is 13 amino acids. The CDR3 DNA follows: TGTGCCAGCGCGGGACAGAACCAAAATGAGCAGTTCTTC. Amino acids: CASAGQNQNEQFF.

The chain links TRBV12-3 or TRBV12-4 to TRBJ2-5; D uncertain. Trimming left V 5 bases short and J 2 bases short, with 15 bases between. CDR3 length: 15 residues. CDR3 in DNA: TGTGCCAGCAGTCTGCCTGACCGGGCACAAGAGACCCAGTACTTC. Amino acid sequence: CASSLPDRAQETQYF.

CDR3 coding DNA: TGTGCCACTTCAGGGGGCGTTCAAGAGACCCAGTACTTC. This codes for CATSGGVQETQYF. V is TRBV11-2 and J is TRBJ2-5, with 8 bases identical to TRBD1. Germline-derived CDR1 and CDR2 are SGHAT and FQNNGV. V lost 10 bases and J lost 2; bases outside the gene matches: 6. The CDR3 extends over 13 amino acids.

The CDR3 DNA reads TGCAGTGCTAGTAAACGGGGAGACTATGGCTACACCTTC. Protein: CSASKRGDYGYTF. The rearrangement joins TRBV20-1 to TRBJ1-2; D call uncertain. The CDR3 runs 13 residues. Trimming pared 3 bases from V and 3 bases from J, leaving 11 bases between. Germline V lookup: CDR1 DFQATT, CDR2 SNEGSKA (reference sequence).

This clonotype was found a few times. The V and J genes are TRBV2 and TRBJ2-7; 11 bases are shared with TRBD1. The J segment lost 5 bases and the V segment lost 1 base, leaving 7 bases of the junction unmatched. From germline, CDR1 is SNHLY and CDR2 FYNNEI. CDR3 length: 16 residues. The DNA of the CDR3 is TGTGCCAGCAGTGAAGATAGGACAGGGGGCTACGACGAGCAGTACTTC. Residues: CASSEDRTGGYDEQYF. Full variable domain (outside the CDR3, taken from reference TRBV2 and TRBJ2-7): EPEVTQTPSHQVTQMGQEVILRCVPISNHLYFYWYRQILGQKVEFLVSFYNNEISEKSEIFDDQFSVERPDGSNFTLKIRSTKLEDSAMYFCASSEDRTGGYDEQYFGPGTRLTVT.

The gene calls are TRBV7-2 and TRBJ1-5, with D unresolved. Germline values: CDR1 SGHTA, CDR2 FQGNSA. The CDR3 length is 13 residues. The ends were cut back, 4 bases at V and 7 bases at J, with 11 bases in the middle. CDR3 loop: CASSSDFLQPQHF. CDR3 nucleotides: TGTGCCAGCAGCTCGGACTTTTTGCAGCCCCAGCATTTT.

This clonotype has a single count. A much larger clonotype is one base distant, so this may be a read error. The chain links TRBV10-3 to TRBJ2-1; the D is unclear. V was shortened by 7 bases and J by 9 bases, with 16 bases between the two germline ends. This CDR3 region has 13 residues. Germline CDR1 ENHRY, CDR2 SYGVKD. The chain's CDR3 is CAINAPRRVEQFF. CDR3 bases: TGTGCCATCAATGCACCGCGGCGAGTTGAGCAGTTCTTC.

The V and J genes are TRBV11-2 and TRBJ2-7, with D perhaps TRBD2 (7 bases). The V and J ends lost 2 bases and 3 bases respectively, with 14 bases between them. This CDR3 spans 15 amino acids. Germline CDR1 SGHAT, CDR2 FQNNGV. CDR3 amino acids: CASSLTGGKGYEQYF. CDR3 DNA sequence: TGTGCCAGCAGCTTAACGGGGGGCAAGGGCTACGAGCAGTACTTC.

The rearrangement links TRBV12-3 or TRBV12-4 to TRBJ2-3; TRBD2 matches 10 bases. V was clipped by 8 bases and J by 6 bases; unmatched bases: 11. The CDR3 is 15 amino acids. CDR3 residues: CASSPASGGLDTQYF. The CDR3 DNA reads TGTGCCAGCTCCCCCGCTAGCGGGGGTTTGGATACGCAGTATTTT.